This is a list of T cell receptor beta chains from one sample in a study of CD4 T cells in relation to SARS-CoV-2 and coronaviruses. Their cognate antigens are unknown. Profiled with immunoSEQ multiplex PCR; TCRdb holds only in-frame clones, not every one. The top ten hold over 6.5% of the sample, which has 12,000 or so clones, less than 80% seen once. Sample: CD4+ T cells from PBMCs, cultured in vitro. The receptor set was obtained from a human donor in good health. Each CDR3 is given with its conserved first and last residue. The order of the fields is J gene, clone size, V gene, D gene, CDR3 protein, CDR3 DNA. A D gene is named only where the DNA matches it firmly. Clone sizes are given selectively: once, few, many, or a class where the clone is expanded.

TRBJ1-5 . TRBV6-5 TRBD1 CASSEGQNNQPQHF TGTGCCAGCAGCGAGGGACAGAACAATCAGCCCCAGCATTTT
TRBJ2-3 . TRBV19 . CASSIGLSGTDTQYF TGTGCCAGTAGTATAGGCCTCTCGGGGACAGATACGCAGTATTTT
TRBJ2-1 . TRBV18 . CASSPNPNEQFF TGTGCCAGCTCACCAAATCCGAATGAGCAGTTCTTC
TRBJ2-7 . TRBV7-8 . CASSLAQVYEQYF TGTGCCAGCAGCTTAGCGCAGGTCTACGAGCAGTACTTC
TRBJ1-2 few TRBV19 . CASSIDFRTRGYTF TGTGCCAGTAGTATAGATTTCCGGACGCGGGGCTACACCTTC
TRBJ2-4 . TRBV30 . CAWSAPSAGAAKNIQYF TGTGCCTGGAGTGCCCCGTCTGCGGGGGCGGCCAAAAACATTCAGTACTTC
TRBJ2-7 . TRBV30 . CAWLGGAEQYF TGTGCCTGGTTGGGGGGGGCCGAGCAGTACTTC
TRBJ1-1 . TRBV2 . CASSIQYNTEAFF TGTGCCAGCAGCATACAGTACAACACTGAAGCTTTCTTT
TRBJ2-1 . TRBV24-1 TRBD1 CATSGRDRGHSGSTINEQFF TGTGCCACCAGTGGAAGGGACAGGGGGCATTCCGGGTCCACAATCAATGAGCAGTTCTTC
TRBJ2-7 . TRBV30 . CAWKGQSSYEQYF TGTGCCTGGAAGGGCCAAAGCTCCTACGAGCAGTACTTC
TRBJ2-1 once TRBV24-1 TRBD2 CATSSGSYNEQFF TGTGCCACCAGTAGCGGGAGCTACAATGAGCAGTTCTTC
TRBJ1-5 once TRBV19 . CASSIGGSDRPSNQPQHF TGTGCCAGTAGTATTGGAGGGTCGGACAGACCGAGCAATCAGCCCCAGCATTTT
TRBJ2-1 . TRBV7-9 TRBD2 CASSETSGRPEQFF TGTGCCAGCAGCGAAACTAGCGGGAGGCCCGAGCAGTTCTTC
TRBJ1-5 . TRBV2 TRBD1 CASRIPGQGSLIGNQPQHF TGTGCCAGCAGAATACCGGGACAGGGTTCCCTAATCGGCAATCAGCCCCAGCATTTT
TRBJ2-7 few TRBV18 . CASSPRIDYEQYF TGTGCCAGCTCACCACGAATAGATTACGAGCAGTACTTC
TRBJ1-2 few TRBV3-1/TRBV3-2 TRBD1 CASSPRQGSYGYTF TGTGCCAGCAGCCCGCGACAGGGGTCCTATGGCTACACCTTC
TRBJ1-3 few TRBV4-1 TRBD1 CASSQRDRAPGNTIYF TGCGCCAGCAGCCAAAGGGACAGGGCTCCTGGAAACACCATATATTTT
TRBJ1-1 few TRBV5-5 . CASSFHTLELSPEAFF TGTGCCAGCAGCTTCCATACACTGGAGCTGTCCCCTGAAGCTTTCTTT
TRBJ2-7 . TRBV15 TRBD1 CATSRGTGGAYEQYF TGTGCCACCAGCAGAGGGACAGGGGGCGCCTACGAGCAGTACTTC
TRBJ2-2 . TRBV6-5 TRBD1 CASSGTGDPRELFF TGTGCCAGCAGCGGGACAGGGGACCCCCGGGAGCTGTTTTTT
TRBJ2-7 . TRBV30 TRBD2 CAWSGTSGSYEQYF TGTGCCTGGAGCGGGACTAGCGGCTCCTACGAGCAGTACTTC
TRBJ1-1 . TRBV19 TRBD1 CASSPRTGTGGNTEAFF TGTGCCAGTAGTCCCCGAACCGGGACAGGGGGGAACACTGAAGCTTTCTTT
TRBJ1-2 once TRBV27 . CASSLVGRPDGYTF TGTGCCAGCAGTTTAGTCGGCAGACCTGATGGCTACACCTTC
TRBJ2-3 once TRBV14 . CASSQARLTITTGDTDTQYF TGTGCCAGCAGCCAAGCGCGGCTGACTATCACCACTGGGGACACAGATACGCAGTATTTT
TRBJ1-5 . TRBV6-5 . CASTTFGSNQPQHF TGTGCCAGCACGACGTTTGGGAGCAATCAGCCCCAGCATTTT
TRBJ1-1 . TRBV30 . CAWGRRDTEAFF TGTGCCTGGGGGCGCCGGGACACTGAAGCTTTCTTT
TRBJ2-3 . TRBV3-1/TRBV3-2 TRBD2 CASSQEAGGADTQYF TGTGCCAGCAGCCAAGAGGCGGGGGGCGCAGATACGCAGTATTTT
TRBJ1-2 . TRBV24-1 . CATSDPLTDYGYTF TGTGCCACCAGTGATCCCCTGACAGACTATGGCTACACCTTC
TRBJ2-1 . TRBV19 . CASSPQEGRGTASSYNEQFF TGTGCCAGTAGTCCTCAGGAGGGCAGGGGAACAGCGAGCTCCTACAATGAGCAGTTCTTC
TRBJ1-6 once TRBV27 . CASSLSMGANSPLHF TGTGCCAGCAGTTTATCGATGGGAGCTAATTCACCCCTCCACTTT
TRBJ2-7 . TRBV24-1 . CATSDLAPGRQYF TGTGCCACCAGTGATTTAGCCCCAGGGCGCCAGTACTTC
TRBJ2-7 . TRBV12-3/TRBV12-4 . CASSTKGYEQYF TGTGCCAGCAGCACCAAGGGGTACGAGCAGTACTTC
TRBJ2-3 . TRBV9 TRBD2 CASSEGLAGGRYSTDTQYF TGTGCCAGCAGCGAGGGACTAGCGGGAGGGCGATATAGCACAGATACGCAGTATTTT
TRBJ1-1 . TRBV3-1/TRBV3-2 TRBD1 CASSLEQGAAKAFF TGTGCCAGCAGCCTCGAACAGGGGGCAGCTAAAGCTTTCTTT
TRBJ2-2 once TRBV28 TRBD2 CASLLADTGELFF TGTGCCAGCCTCCTAGCGGACACCGGGGAGCTGTTTTTT
TRBJ2-3 few TRBV19 . CASSILGTLLNTDTQYF TGTGCCAGTAGTATCCTTGGGACCCTCCTTAACACAGATACGCAGTATTTT
TRBJ2-7 few TRBV7-8 . CASSLNRATYEQYF TGTGCCAGCAGCTTAAACAGGGCAACCTACGAGCAGTACTTC
TRBJ1-4 . TRBV15 . CATSRDSRTSNEKLFF TGTGCCACCAGCAGAGATTCGAGGACGAGTAATGAAAAACTGTTTTTT
TRBJ1-3 . TRBV5-4 TRBD1 CASSFRTGGGNTIYF TGTGCCAGCAGCTTCCGGACAGGAGGGGGAAACACCATATATTTT
TRBJ2-5 . TRBV5-4 . CASSSPTGPETQYF TGTGCCAGCAGCTCACCTACCGGGCCCGAGACCCAGTACTTC
TRBJ1-5 . TRBV30 . CAWSVSLDQPQHF TGTGCCTGGAGTGTCTCTTTGGATCAGCCCCAGCATTTT
TRBJ2-5 . TRBV27 . CASSLSVGGETQYF TGTGCCAGCAGTTTAAGCGTCGGGGGAGAGACCCAGTACTTC
TRBJ2-3 . TRBV5-1 TRBD2 CASSLAIRGGSTDTQYF TGCGCCAGCAGCTTGGCGATCCGGGGAGGGAGCACAGATACGCAGTATTTT
TRBJ1-5 . TRBV28 TRBD1 CASTTGILEPQHF TGTGCCAGCACGACAGGGATTTTAGAGCCCCAGCATTTT
TRBJ2-7 . TRBV7-9 . CASSLADYSYEQYF TGTGCCAGCAGCTTAGCAGATTATTCCTACGAGCAGTACTTC
TRBJ2-7 few TRBV30 . CAWSGGHYEQYF TGTGCCTGGAGCGGCGGACACTACGAGCAGTACTTC
TRBJ1-1 few TRBV5-4 . CASSPGGGRGTEAFF TGTGCCAGCAGCCCAGGTGGGGGACGCGGCACTGAAGCTTTCTTT
TRBJ2-6 . TRBV11-2 . CASSLLSGANVLTF TGTGCCAGCAGCTTACTCTCTGGGGCCAACGTCCTGACTTTC